This T cell receptor beta chain came from a study of T cell changes during pregnancy in multiple sclerosis. This table comes from immunoSEQ multiplex PCR, and its TCRdb copy is limited to in-frame clones, with some not included. The table shows roughly 84,000 clones, with 90% to 95% occurring only once. This CDR3 comprises 17 residues. The sample in question was peripheral blood, obtained in the third trimester of pregnancy. This TCR derives from a female donor in good health, enrolled as a control in a pregnancy study. This chain connects TRBV21-1 to TRBJ1-4. TRBV21-1 is described as a pseudogene. The CDR3 region is CASSIKRRGLGEEKLFF. The CDR3, as DNA: TGTGCCAGCAGCATCAAGAGACGGGGGTTAGGAGAAGAAAAACTGTTTTTT.